This T cell receptor beta chain was captured by sequencing in a study of PD-L1 blockade in urothelial cancer. Trimming left V 2 bases short and J 3 bases short, with 10 bases between. CDR3 length: 14 residues. From germline, CDR1 is MNHNS and CDR2 SASEGT. Clones were read by immunoSEQ multiplex PCR, and TCRdb kept only the in-frame ones, dropping some. The sample records about 87,000 clones, roughly 90% being singletons. The time point is: pretreatment peripheral blood. Material: PBMCs, obtained around atezolizumab (anti-PD-L1) treatment. The TCR originated in an elderly woman with urothelial cancer. The gene calls are TRBV6-1 and TRBJ1-1, with D unresolved. In nucleotides, the CDR3 is TGTGCCAGCAGTGAAAGTACTGCGGACACTGAAGCTTTCTTT. It yields the protein CASSESTADTEAFF.